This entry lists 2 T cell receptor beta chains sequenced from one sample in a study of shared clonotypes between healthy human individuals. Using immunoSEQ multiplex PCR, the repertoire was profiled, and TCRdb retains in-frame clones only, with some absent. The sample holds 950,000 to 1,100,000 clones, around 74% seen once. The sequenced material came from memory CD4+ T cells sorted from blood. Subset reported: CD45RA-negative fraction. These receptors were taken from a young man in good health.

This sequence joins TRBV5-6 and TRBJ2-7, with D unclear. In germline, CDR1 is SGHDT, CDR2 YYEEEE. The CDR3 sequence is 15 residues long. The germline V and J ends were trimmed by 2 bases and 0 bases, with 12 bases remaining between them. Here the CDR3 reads CASSFGRSPSYEQYF. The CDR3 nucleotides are TGTGCCAGCAGCTTTGGACGGTCCCCCTCCTACGAGCAGTACTTC.

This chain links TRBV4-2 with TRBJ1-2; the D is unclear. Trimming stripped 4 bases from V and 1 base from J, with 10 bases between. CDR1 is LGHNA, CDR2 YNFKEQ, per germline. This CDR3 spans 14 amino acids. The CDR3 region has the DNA TGTGCCAGCAGCCCCCAGGAGGGTAACTATGGCTACACCTTC. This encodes CASSPQEGNYGYTF.